The 26 T cell receptor beta chains below were found in one sample sequenced in a study of blood T cell repertoires in COVID-19. Measured with immunoSEQ multiplex PCR; TCRdb has only the in-frame clones, and not every one. The sample holds some 290,000 clones; 85% to 95% are singletons and the top ten take around 4.2%. Input material: PBMCs or T cells enriched from blood (not recorded which). The receptors were sampled from a woman in her twenties or thirties who had been exposed to COVID-19.

This chain links TRBV4-2 with TRBJ2-5; 7 positions match TRBD1. The CDR3 is 15 residues long. Trimming cost V 4 bases and J 1 base; bases outside gene matches: 6. Germline values: CDR1 LGHNA, CDR2 YNFKEQ. The CDR3 spells CASSPGTAVQETQYF. The CDR3 nucleotides are TGTGCCAGCAGCCCCGGGACAGCCGTCCAAGAGACCCAGTACTTC.

The genes are TRBV10-3 and TRBJ2-5, with 13 positions matching TRBD2. Per germline, CDR1 ENHRY and CDR2 SYGVKD. V lost 5 bases, J lost 2 bases, and 5 bases stayed unmatched. The CDR3 is 16 residues long. CDR3 protein: CAISSGTSGDQETQYF. DNA for the CDR3: TGTGCCATCAGTTCCGGGACTAGCGGGGATCAAGAGACCCAGTACTTC.

This chain connects TRBV6-5 to TRBJ1-6; the D gene is possibly TRBD1 (6 bases). Per the germline V gene, CDR1 is MNHEY and CDR2 is SVGAGI. The germline V and J ends were trimmed by 5 bases and 10 bases, with 12 bases remaining between them. The CDR3 has 13 residues. This CDR3 reads CASSRRTESPLHF. CDR3 sequence (DNA): TGTGCCAGCAGTCGAAGGACAGAATCACCCCTCCACTTT.

In this sample, this clone turned up once. The rearrangement links TRBV10-3 to TRBJ1-4; 9 nucleotides align to TRBD1. The CDR3 covers 14 residues. Germline CDR1 is ENHRY and CDR2 is SYGVKD. V lost 4 bases to trimming and J lost 3 bases; unmatched junction nucleotides: 0. In nucleotides, the CDR3 is TGTGCCATCAGTGGACAGGGGGCTAATGAAAAACTGTTTTTT. Translation gives CAISGQGANEKLFF.

The chain has TRBV7-3 and TRBJ2-1; 8 bases fit TRBD2. The CDR3 length is 15 residues. The germline V gene has CDR1 SGHTA and CDR2 FQGTGA. J was trimmed by 2 bases and V by 5 bases; bases with no gene match: 5. CDR3 nucleotides: TGTGCCAGCAGCAGCGCGGGGGGAACCTACAATGAGCAGTTCTTC. This translates into CASSSAGGTYNEQFF.

V is TRBV5-1 and J is TRBJ2-5; 7 nucleotides align to TRBD1. There are 13 residues in the CDR3. With V trimmed by 4 bases and J by 9 bases, 9 bases remained unmatched. Germline loops: CDR1 SGHRS, CDR2 YFSETQ. CDR3 protein: CASSINRGSAQYF. In nucleotides, the CDR3 is TGCGCCAGCAGCATAAACAGGGGTTCGGCCCAGTACTTC. Full variable domain (outside the CDR3, taken from reference TRBV5-1 and TRBJ2-5): KAGVTQTPRYLIKTRGQQVTLSCSPISGHRSVSWYQQTPGQGLQFLFEYFSETQRNKGNFPGRFSGRQFSNSRSEMNVSTLELGDSALYLCASSINRGSAQYFGPGTRLLVL.

This rearrangement joins TRBV19 to TRBJ2-1, with 9 bases identical to TRBD2. CDR3 length: 14 amino acids. Trimming cost V 8 bases and J 2 bases; bases outside gene matches: 4. Per germline, CDR1 LNHDA and CDR2 SQIVND (reference sequence). The CDR3 region is CASGSGGTYNEQFF. DNA of the CDR3: TGTGCCAGTGGAAGCGGGGGGACCTACAATGAGCAGTTCTTC.

The chain couples TRBV3-1 (or the pseudogene TRBV3-2) to TRBJ1-3; tentative D call: TRBD1 (5 bases). The germline V gene has CDR1 LGHDT and CDR2 YNNKEL (reference sequence). The CDR3 covers 15 residues. V was shortened by 0 bases and J by 2 bases, with 8 bases between the two germline ends. The CDR3 loop reads CASSQDGAAGNTIYF. DNA of the CDR3: TGTGCCAGCAGCCAAGATGGGGCGGCTGGAAACACCATATATTTT.

The chain joins TRBV12-3 or TRBV12-4 to TRBJ2-7, with no clear D. V was cut by 1 base and J by 0 bases, with 4 bases left in between. The length of the CDR3 is 13 residues. In DNA form, the CDR3 reads TGTGCCAGCAGTTTAGACTCCTCCTACGAGCAGTACTTC. Its translation is CASSLDSSYEQYF.

This chain joins TRBV6-5 and TRBJ1-2; perhaps TRBD1 as D (5 bases). The CDR3 has 11 residues. Germline V gene data show CDR1 as MNHEY and CDR2 as SVGAGI. V was pared by 7 bases and J by 6 bases, with 9 bases between. CDR3 nucleotide sequence: TGTGCCAGCATATACAGGAATGGCTACACCTTC. It translates to CASIYRNGYTF.

The chain uses TRBV5-4 and TRBJ1-3; D is undetermined. The germline gives CDR1 SGHNT, CDR2 YYREEE (reference sequence). The V end was cut by 0 bases, the J end by 4 bases, with 5 bases between. The CDR3 is 13 residues long. This CDR3 is CASSLAGGNTIYF. The CDR3 bases are TGTGCCAGCAGCTTGGCCGGGGGAAACACCATATATTTT.

The J gene is TRBJ2-3, the V gene TRBV7-9; TRBD1 aligns across 9 bases. The CDR3 runs 15 residues. The V segment lost 7 bases and the J segment 5 bases; nucleotides outside the gene matches: 10. Germline V CDR1 and CDR2: SEHNR, FQNEAQ (reference sequence). This CDR3 reads CASNPDRGIVDTQYF. CDR3 sequence (DNA): TGTGCCAGCAACCCGGACAGGGGAATCGTAGATACGCAGTATTTT.

This chain joins TRBV19 and TRBJ1-5; D not resolved. V shed 7 bases and J shed 4 bases, with 8 bases lying between them. The CDR3 loop spans 12 amino acids. The germline CDR1 and CDR2 sequences are LNHDA and SQIVND (reference sequence). This chain's CDR3 is CASTEGNQPQHF. In DNA, the CDR3 is TGTGCCAGTACGGAGGGTAATCAGCCCCAGCATTTT.

The J gene is TRBJ1-2, the V gene TRBV5-1; D gene ambiguous. Trimming took 4 bases from V and 2 from J, leaving 18 bases between them. Per germline, CDR1 SGHRS and CDR2 YFSETQ. CDR3 length: 16 amino acids. CDR3 in DNA: TGCGCCAGCAGCCCGCGAGGCTCCCCGGAAAACTATGGCTACACCTTC. This encodes CASSPRGSPENYGYTF.

The chain recombines TRBV5-6 with TRBJ2-5; 7 nucleotides match TRBD2. V trimming: 2 bases; J trimming: 1 base; junction bases outside the gene matches: 5. This CDR3 region has 15 residues. The germline V gene encodes CDR1 SGHDT and CDR2 YYEEEE. In DNA form, the CDR3 reads TGTGCCAGCAGCTTAAAGGCTAGCGGCCAAGAGACCCAGTACTTC. This gives the protein CASSLKASGQETQYF.

This chain uses TRBV7-9 with TRBJ1-1; no clear D. Per germline, CDR1 SEHNR and CDR2 FQNEAQ (reference sequence). The CDR3 spans 14 residues. The germline V and J ends were trimmed by 1 base and 1 base, with 7 bases remaining between them. CDR3: CASSLVTGNTEAFF. The CDR3 DNA reads as TGTGCCAGCAGCTTAGTAACCGGGAACACTGAAGCTTTCTTT.

This chain connects TRBV29-1 to TRBJ1-4, with a weak D call TRBD1 (5 bases). The CDR3 length is 14 residues. In germline, CDR1 is SQVTM, CDR2 ANQGSEA. The V end lost 3 bases, the J end lost 7 bases, and 15 bases lay between the germline ends. Here the CDR3 reads CSVEAGRAGEKLFF. In DNA, the CDR3 is TGCAGCGTTGAGGCGGGACGGGCAGGTGAAAAACTGTTTTTT. Drawing the rest from reference TRBV29-1 and TRBJ1-4, the complete variable domain is SAVISQKPSRDICQRGTSLTIQCQVDSQVTMMFWYRQQPGQSLTLIATANQGSEATYESGFVIDKFPISRPNLTFSTLTVSNMSPEDSSIYLCSVEAGRAGEKLFFGSGTQLSVL.

The genes are TRBV15 and TRBJ1-1, with 8 bases that match TRBD1. The CDR3 is made up of 15 amino acids. Germline V gene data show CDR1 as LNHNV and CDR2 as YYDKDF (reference sequence). Germline trimming cut 5 bases from V and 1 base from J; bases unmatched to any gene: 6. Here the CDR3 DNA reads TGTGCCACCAGCTCCCCTGGACAGGGGAACACTGAAGCTTTCTTT. Its translation is CATSSPGQGNTEAFF.

This chain uses TRBV15 with TRBJ1-2, with 7 nucleotides matching TRBD1. V dropped 8 bases and J dropped 2; count of bases not matched to a gene: 5. This CDR3 contains 13 residues. Germline-derived CDR1 and CDR2 are LNHNV and YYDKDF (reference sequence). CDR3 nucleotide sequence: TGTGCCACCCGAGGGGGCGGAAACTATGGCTACACCTTC. It translates to CATRGGGNYGYTF. Supplemented by reference TRBV15 and TRBJ1-2, the full variable domain reads DAMVIQNPRYQVTQFGKPVTLSCSQTLNHNVMYWYQQKSSQAPKLLFHYYDKDFNNEADTPDNFQSRRPNTSFCFLDIRSPGLGDTAMYLCATRGGGNYGYTFGSGTRLTVV.

As regards this clone: This specimen includes other DNA sequences encoding the same CDR3. The chain couples TRBV5-1 to TRBJ1-1; TRBD1 is a possible D gene (5 bases). Between the trimmed V and J ends, which lost 3 bases and 1 base, there was a span of 16 bases. This CDR3 is built from 16 residues. Germline CDR1 SGHRS, CDR2 YFSETQ. The CDR3 spells CASSSSPRDPNTEAFF. The CDR3 DNA is TGCGCCAGCAGCTCGTCACCCAGGGATCCGAACACTGAAGCTTTCTTT.

This chain links TRBV3-1 (or the pseudogene TRBV3-2) with TRBJ1-5; D call uncertain. This CDR3 has 14 residues. Trimming shortened V by 4 bases and J by 7 bases, and 14 bases separated the two germline ends. Germline V CDR1 and CDR2: LGHDT, YNNKEL (reference sequence). CDR3 sequence: CASSLRHGRQPQHF. The CDR3, as DNA: TGTGCCAGCAGCCTCCGACATGGTCGACAGCCCCAGCATTTT.

A single count supports this clone. The chain links TRBV28 to TRBJ1-2, with D tentatively TRBD1 (5 bases). Germline V gives CDR1 MDHEN, CDR2 SYDVKM. The ends were cut back, 5 bases at V and 6 bases at J, with 10 bases in the middle. The CDR3 is 12 residues long. CDR3: CASSRPGDGYTF. CDR3 coding DNA: TGTGCCAGCAGTAGACCGGGGGATGGCTACACCTTC.

A single count supports this clone. This chain joins TRBV6-5 and TRBJ1-2; D not resolved. This CDR3 spans 13 amino acids. The V end was cut by 5 bases, the J end by 3 bases, with 10 bases between. Germline values: CDR1 MNHEY, CDR2 SVGAGI. CDR3 nucleotide sequence: TGTGCCAGCAGTCCCCGGGAGGACTATGGCTACACCTTC. Translating it yields CASSPREDYGYTF.

This clone appeared a single time. This chain connects TRBV24-1 to TRBJ1-1, with D tentatively TRBD1 (6 bases). The V end lost 4 bases, the J end lost 1 base, and 18 bases lay between the germline ends. CDR3 length: 17 residues. Germline CDR1 reads KGHDR; CDR2 reads SFDVKD. The CDR3 loop is CATSDRTGSEGNTEAFF. CDR3 nucleotide sequence: TGTGCCACCAGTGACCGCACAGGGTCGGAAGGGAACACTGAAGCTTTCTTT.

This rearrangement joins TRBV7-9 to TRBJ2-5; perhaps TRBD2 as D (6 bases). The V gene lost 2 bases and the J gene lost 0 bases, with 13 bases spanning the gap. The CDR3 runs 16 residues. CDR1 and CDR2 (germline): SEHNR, FQNEAQ (reference sequence). In DNA, the CDR3 is TGTGCCAGCAGCTTATATGTCGGACTAAACCAAGAGACCCAGTACTTC. Protein sequence: CASSLYVGLNQETQYF.

The chain links TRBV4-1 to TRBJ1-2, with TRBD1 matching 12 bases. The CDR3 runs 16 residues. The V segment lost 4 bases and the J segment 0 bases; nucleotides outside the gene matches: 3. The V gene's germline CDR1 is MGHRA and CDR2 YSYEKL. The CDR3 DNA reads TGCGCCAGCAGCCGGGGACAGGGGGCGCCTAACTATGGCTACACCTTC. Translated: CASSRGQGAPNYGYTF.